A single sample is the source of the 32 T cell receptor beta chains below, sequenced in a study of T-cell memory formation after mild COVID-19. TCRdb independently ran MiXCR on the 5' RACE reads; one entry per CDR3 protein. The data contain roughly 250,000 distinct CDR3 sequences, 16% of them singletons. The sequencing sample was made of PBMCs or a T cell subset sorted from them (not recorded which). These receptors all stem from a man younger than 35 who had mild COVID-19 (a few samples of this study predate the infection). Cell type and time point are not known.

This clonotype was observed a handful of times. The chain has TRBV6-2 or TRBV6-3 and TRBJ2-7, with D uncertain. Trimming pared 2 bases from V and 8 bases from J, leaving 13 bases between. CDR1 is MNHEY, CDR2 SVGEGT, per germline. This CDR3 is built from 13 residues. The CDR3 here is CASSYHGDQQQYV. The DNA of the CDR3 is TGTGCCAGCAGTTACCACGGAGACCAGCAGCAGTACGTC.

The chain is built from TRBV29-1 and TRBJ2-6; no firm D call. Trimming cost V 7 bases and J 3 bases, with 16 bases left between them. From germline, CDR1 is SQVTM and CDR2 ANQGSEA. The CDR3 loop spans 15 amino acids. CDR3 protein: CSALGLQNGANVLTF. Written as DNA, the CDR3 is TGCAGCGCCTTGGGTCTTCAAAATGGGGCCAACGTCCTGACTTTC.

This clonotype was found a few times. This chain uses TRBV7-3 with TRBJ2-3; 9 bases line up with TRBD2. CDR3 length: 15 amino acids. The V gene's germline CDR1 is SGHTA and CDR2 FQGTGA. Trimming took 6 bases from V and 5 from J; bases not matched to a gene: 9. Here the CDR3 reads CASSSSSGEVDTQYF. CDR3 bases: TGTGCCAGCAGTTCGTCTAGCGGGGAGGTAGATACGCAGTATTTT.

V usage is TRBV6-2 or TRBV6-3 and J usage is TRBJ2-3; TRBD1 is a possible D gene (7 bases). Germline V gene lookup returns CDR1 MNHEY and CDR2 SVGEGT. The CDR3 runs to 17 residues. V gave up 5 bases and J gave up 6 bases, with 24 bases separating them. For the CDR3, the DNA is TGTGCCAGCAGTGACAGGGCGAGCGGGTTCCCCCTTGATACGCAGTATTTT. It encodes CASSDRASGFPLDTQYF.

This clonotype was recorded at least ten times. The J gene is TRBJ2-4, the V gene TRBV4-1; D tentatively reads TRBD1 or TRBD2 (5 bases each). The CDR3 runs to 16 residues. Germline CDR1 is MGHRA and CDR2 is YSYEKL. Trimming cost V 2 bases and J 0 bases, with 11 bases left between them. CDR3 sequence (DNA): TGCGCCAGCAGCCAACCCAGGGACCTAGCCAAAAACATTCAGTACTTC. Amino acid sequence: CASSQPRDLAKNIQYF.

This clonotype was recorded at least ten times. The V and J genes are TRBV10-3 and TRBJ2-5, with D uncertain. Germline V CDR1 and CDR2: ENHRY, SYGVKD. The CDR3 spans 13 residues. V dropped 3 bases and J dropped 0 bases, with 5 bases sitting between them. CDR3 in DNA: TGTGCCATCAGTGAATTGGACCAAGAGACCCAGTACTTC. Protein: CAISELDQETQYF.

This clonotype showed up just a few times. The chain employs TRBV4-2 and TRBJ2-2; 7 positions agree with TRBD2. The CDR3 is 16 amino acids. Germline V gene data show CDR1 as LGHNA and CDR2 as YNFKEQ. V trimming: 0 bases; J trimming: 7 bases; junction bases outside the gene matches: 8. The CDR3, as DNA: TGTGCCAGCAGCCAAGATCCCGGACTAGTCGGCGGGGAGCTGTTTTTT. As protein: CASSQDPGLVGGELFF.

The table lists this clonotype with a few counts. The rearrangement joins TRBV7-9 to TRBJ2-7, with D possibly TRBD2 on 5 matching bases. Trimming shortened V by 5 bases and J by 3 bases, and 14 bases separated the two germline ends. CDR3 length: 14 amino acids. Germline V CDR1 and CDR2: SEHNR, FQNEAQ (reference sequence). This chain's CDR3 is CASSPPSGDYEQYV. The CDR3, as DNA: TGTGCCAGCAGCCCTCCGAGCGGTGACTACGAGCAGTACGTC.

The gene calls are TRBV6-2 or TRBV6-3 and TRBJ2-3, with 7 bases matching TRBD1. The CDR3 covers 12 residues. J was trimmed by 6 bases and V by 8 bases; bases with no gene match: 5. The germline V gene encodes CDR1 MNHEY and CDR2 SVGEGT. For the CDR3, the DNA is TGTGCCAGCCCACAGGGGACGGATACGCAGTATTTT. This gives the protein CASPQGTDTQYF.

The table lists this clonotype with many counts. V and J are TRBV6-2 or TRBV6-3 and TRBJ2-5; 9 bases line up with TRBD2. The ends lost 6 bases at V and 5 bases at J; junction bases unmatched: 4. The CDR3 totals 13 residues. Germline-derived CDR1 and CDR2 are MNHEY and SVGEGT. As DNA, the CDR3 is TGTGCCAGCAGGCGGGGGGGCTTTGAGACCCAGTACTTC. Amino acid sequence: CASRRGGFETQYF.

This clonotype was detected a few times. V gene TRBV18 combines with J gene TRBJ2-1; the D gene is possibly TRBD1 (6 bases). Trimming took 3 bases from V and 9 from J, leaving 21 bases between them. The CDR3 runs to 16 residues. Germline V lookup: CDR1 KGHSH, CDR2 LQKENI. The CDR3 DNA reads TGTGCCAGCTCACCTCAAACTATACAGGGTTTGGGTGAGCAGTTCTTC. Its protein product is CASSPQTIQGLGEQFF.

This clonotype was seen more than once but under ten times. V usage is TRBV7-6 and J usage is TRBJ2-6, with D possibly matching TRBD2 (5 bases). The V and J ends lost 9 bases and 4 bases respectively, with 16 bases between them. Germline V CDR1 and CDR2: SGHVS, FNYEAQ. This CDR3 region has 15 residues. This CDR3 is CASQAYSGGANVLTF. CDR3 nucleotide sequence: TGTGCCAGTCAGGCCTATTCGGGGGGGGCCAACGTCCTGACTTTC.

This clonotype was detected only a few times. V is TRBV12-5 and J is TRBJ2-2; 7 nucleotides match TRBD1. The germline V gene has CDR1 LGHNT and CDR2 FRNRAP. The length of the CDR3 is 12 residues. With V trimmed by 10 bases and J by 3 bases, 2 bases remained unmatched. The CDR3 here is CATGQHTGELFF. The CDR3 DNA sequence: TGTGCTACGGGACAGCACACCGGGGAGCTGTTTTTT.

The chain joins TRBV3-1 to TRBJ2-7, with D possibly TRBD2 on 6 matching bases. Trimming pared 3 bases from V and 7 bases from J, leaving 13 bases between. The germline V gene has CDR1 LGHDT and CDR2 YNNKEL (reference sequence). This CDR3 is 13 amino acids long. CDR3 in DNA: TGTGCCAGCAGCCAGCTAGGGGCGGGAGAGCAGTACTTC. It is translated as CASSQLGAGEQYF.

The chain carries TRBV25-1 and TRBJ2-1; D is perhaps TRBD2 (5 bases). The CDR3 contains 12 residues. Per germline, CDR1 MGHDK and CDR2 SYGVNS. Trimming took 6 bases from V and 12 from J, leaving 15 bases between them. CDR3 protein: CASSLGVRGQFF. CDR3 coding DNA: TGTGCCAGCAGCCTGGGAGTACGAGGGCAGTTCTTC. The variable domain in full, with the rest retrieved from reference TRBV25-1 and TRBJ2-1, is EADIYQTPRYLVIGTGKKITLECSQTMGHDKMYWYQQDPGMELHLIHYSYGVNSTEKGDLSSESTVSRIRTEHFPLTLESARPSHTSQYLCASSLGVRGQFFGPGTRLTVL.

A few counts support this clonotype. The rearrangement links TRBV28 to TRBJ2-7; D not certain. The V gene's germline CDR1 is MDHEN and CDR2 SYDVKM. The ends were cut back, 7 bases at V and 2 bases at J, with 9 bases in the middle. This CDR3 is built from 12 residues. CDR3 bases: TGTGCCAGCACGCTAGTAGCCTACGAGCAGTACGTC. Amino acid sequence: CASTLVAYEQYV.

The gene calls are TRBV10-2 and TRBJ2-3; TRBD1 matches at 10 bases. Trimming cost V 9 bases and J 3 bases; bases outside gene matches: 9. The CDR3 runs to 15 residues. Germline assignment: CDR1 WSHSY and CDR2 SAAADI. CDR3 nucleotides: TGCGCCAGTTCCCCCGGGACAGGGGTGACAGATACGCAGTATTTT. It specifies CASSPGTGVTDTQYF.

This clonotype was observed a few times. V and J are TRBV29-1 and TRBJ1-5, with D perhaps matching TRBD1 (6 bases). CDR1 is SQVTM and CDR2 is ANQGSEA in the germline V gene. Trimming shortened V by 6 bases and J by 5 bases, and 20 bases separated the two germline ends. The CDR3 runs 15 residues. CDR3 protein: CSVVEGGGADQPQHF. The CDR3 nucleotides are TGCAGCGTAGTAGAAGGGGGTGGGGCAGATCAGCCCCAGCATTTT.

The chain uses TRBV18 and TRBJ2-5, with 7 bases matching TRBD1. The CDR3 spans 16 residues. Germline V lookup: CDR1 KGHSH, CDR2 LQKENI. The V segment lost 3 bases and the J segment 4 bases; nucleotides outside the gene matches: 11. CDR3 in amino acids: CASSPQGQTARETQYF. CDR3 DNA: TGTGCCAGCTCACCCCAGGGACAGACCGCGAGAGAGACCCAGTACTTC.

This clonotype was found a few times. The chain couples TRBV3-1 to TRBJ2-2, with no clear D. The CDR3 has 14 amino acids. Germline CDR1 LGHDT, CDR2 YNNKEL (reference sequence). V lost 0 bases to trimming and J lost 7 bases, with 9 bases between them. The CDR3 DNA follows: TGTGCCAGCAGCCAAGACCTAGGTATCGGGGAGCTGTTTTTT. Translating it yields CASSQDLGIGELFF.

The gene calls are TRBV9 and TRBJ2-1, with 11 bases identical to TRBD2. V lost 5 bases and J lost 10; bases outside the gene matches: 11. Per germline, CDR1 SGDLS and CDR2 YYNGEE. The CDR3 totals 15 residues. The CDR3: CASSFSGGAPKEQFF. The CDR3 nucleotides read TGTGCCAGCAGTTTTAGCGGGGGGGCCCCCAAGGAGCAGTTCTTC.

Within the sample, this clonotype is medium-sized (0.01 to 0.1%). The CDR3 DNA is TGCAGCGTTGGAATTAGCGGAAGGACAGATACGCAGTATTTT. Its translation: CSVGISGRTDTQYF. The genes are TRBV29-1 and TRBJ2-3; possibly TRBD2 for D (6 bases). CDR1 SQVTM and CDR2 ANQGSEA come from the germline V gene. The ends were cut back, 4 bases at V and 3 bases at J, with 14 bases in the middle. This CDR3 has 14 amino acids.

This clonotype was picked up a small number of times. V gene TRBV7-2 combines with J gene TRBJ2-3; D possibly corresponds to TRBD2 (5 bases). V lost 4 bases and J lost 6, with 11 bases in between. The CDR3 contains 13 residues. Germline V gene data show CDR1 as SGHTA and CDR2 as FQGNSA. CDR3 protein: CASSSIERDTQYF. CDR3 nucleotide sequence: TGTGCCAGCAGCTCCATAGAGCGGGATACGCAGTATTTT.

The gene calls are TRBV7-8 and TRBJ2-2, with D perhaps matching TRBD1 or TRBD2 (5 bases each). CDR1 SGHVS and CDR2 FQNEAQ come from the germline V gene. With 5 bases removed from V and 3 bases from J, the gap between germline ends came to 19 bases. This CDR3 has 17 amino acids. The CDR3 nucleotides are TGTGCCAGCAGCGCGCAATCGGGACCCTTCTACACCGGGGAGCTGTTTTTT. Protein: CASSAQSGPFYTGELFF.

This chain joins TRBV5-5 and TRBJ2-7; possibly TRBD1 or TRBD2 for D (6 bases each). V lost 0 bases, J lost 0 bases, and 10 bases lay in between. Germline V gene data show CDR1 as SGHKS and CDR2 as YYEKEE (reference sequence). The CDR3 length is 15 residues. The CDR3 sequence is CASSLAPGASYEQYV. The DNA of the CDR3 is TGTGCCAGCAGCTTGGCCCCGGGGGCCTCCTACGAGCAGTACGTC.

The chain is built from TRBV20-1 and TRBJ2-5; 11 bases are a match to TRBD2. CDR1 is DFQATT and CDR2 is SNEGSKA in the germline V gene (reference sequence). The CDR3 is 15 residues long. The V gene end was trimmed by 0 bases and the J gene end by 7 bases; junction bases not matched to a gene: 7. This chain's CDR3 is CSARDRTSGSATQYF. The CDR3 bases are TGCAGTGCTAGAGACCGGACTAGCGGGTCTGCGACCCAGTACTTC.

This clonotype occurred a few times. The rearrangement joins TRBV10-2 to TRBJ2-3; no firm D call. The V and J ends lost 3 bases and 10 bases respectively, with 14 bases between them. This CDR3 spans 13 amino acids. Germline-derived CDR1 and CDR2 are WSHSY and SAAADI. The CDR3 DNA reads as TGCGCCAGCAGTGAAGATAGCCTAGGAGCGCAGTATTTT. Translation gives CASSEDSLGAQYF.

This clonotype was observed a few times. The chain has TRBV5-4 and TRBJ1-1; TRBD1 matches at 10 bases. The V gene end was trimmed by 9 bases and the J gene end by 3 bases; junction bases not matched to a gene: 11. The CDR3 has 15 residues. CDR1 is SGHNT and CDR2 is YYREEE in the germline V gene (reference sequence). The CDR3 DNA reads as TGTGCCACCGTGGACAGGGGGACCTCCCACACTGAAGCTTTCTTT. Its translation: CATVDRGTSHTEAFF. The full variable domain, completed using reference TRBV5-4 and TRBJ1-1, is ETGVTQSPTHLIKTRGQQVTLRCSSQSGHNTVSWYQQALGQGPQFIFQYYREEENGRGNFPPRFSGLQFPNYSSELNVNALELDDSALYLCATVDRGTSHTEAFFGQGTRLTVV.

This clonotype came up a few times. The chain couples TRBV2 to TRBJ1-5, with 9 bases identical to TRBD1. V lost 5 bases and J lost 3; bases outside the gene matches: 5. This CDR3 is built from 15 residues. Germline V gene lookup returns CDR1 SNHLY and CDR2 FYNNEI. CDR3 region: CASSKDRGDNQPQHF. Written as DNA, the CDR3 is TGTGCCAGCAGTAAGGACAGGGGAGACAATCAGCCCCAGCATTTT. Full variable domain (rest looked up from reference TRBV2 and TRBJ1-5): EPEVTQTPSHQVTQMGQEVILRCVPISNHLYFYWYRQILGQKVEFLVSFYNNEISEKSEIFDDQFSVERPDGSNFTLKIRSTKLEDSAMYFCASSKDRGDNQPQHFGDGTRLSIL.

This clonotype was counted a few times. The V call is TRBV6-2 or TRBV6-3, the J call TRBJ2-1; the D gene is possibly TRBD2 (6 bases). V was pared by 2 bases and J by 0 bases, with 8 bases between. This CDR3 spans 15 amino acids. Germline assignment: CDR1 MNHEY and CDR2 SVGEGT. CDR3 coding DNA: TGTGCCAGCAGTTACCGCGGGGACTCCTACAATGAGCAGTTCTTC. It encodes CASSYRGDSYNEQFF.

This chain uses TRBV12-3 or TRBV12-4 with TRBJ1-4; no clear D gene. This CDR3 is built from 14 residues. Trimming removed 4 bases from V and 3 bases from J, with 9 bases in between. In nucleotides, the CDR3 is TGTGCCAGCAGTTCAGAAAGGGCTAATGAAAAACTGTTTTTT. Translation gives CASSSERANEKLFF.

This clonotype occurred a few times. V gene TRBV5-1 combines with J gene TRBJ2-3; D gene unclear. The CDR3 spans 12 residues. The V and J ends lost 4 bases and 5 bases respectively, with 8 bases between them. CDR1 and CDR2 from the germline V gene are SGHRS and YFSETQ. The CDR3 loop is CASSLPQDTQYF. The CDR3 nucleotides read TGCGCCAGCAGCCTACCCCAAGATACGCAGTATTTT.